The rows below give T cell receptor beta chains drawn from one sample of a study of blood T cell repertoires in COVID-19. TCRdb's table, derived via immunoSEQ multiplex PCR, lists solely in-frame clones and lacks some. The sample carries a few hundred thousand clones, roughly 90% recorded once. The sequenced material came from PBMCs or T cells enriched from blood (not recorded which). The receptor set was obtained from a woman aged 25 to 39 who had recovered from COVID-19. The CDR3 runs from the conserved cysteine through the conserved F or W. The D gene is left open where the match is weak. Only some rows state a clone size, as once, few, many or a class for expanded clones.

cdr3_nt: TGTGCCAGCAGCTTAAGAGCCCCGTCCTACGAGCAGTACTTC
cdr3_aa: CASSLRAPSYEQYF
clone_size: -
v_call: TRBV7-8
j_call: TRBJ2-7
cdr3_length: 14
d_call: -

cdr3_nt: TGTGCCAGCACCCGGGACAGGGGATATGGCTACACCTTC
cdr3_aa: CASTRDRGYGYTF
clone_size: -
v_call: TRBV12-3/TRBV12-4
j_call: TRBJ1-2
cdr3_length: 13
d_call: TRBD1

cdr3_nt: TGTGCCACCAGTGAAGGGAGAAGGGTGACAGATACGCAGTATTTT
cdr3_aa: CATSEGRRVTDTQYF
clone_size: once
v_call: TRBV24-1
j_call: TRBJ2-3
cdr3_length: 15
d_call: -

cdr3_nt: TGTGCCATCAGTGAGAAGCGGGGAGTCTACAATGAGCAGTTCTTC
cdr3_aa: CAISEKRGVYNEQFF
clone_size: -
v_call: TRBV10-3
j_call: TRBJ2-1
cdr3_length: 15
d_call: TRBD2

cdr3_nt: TGTGCCAGCAGTTACGGCGGGTCCTACGAGCAGTACTTC
cdr3_aa: CASSYGGSYEQYF
clone_size: -
v_call: TRBV6-5
j_call: TRBJ2-7
cdr3_length: 13
d_call: -

cdr3_nt: TGTGCCAGCAGTTTGTTCTTGGACAGTCCCTATGGCTACACCTTC
cdr3_aa: CASSLFLDSPYGYTF
clone_size: -
v_call: TRBV28
j_call: TRBJ1-2
cdr3_length: 15
d_call: -

cdr3_nt: TGTGCCAGCAGGTTTACATGGAGGGGCACTGAAGCTTTCTTT
cdr3_aa: CASRFTWRGTEAFF
clone_size: -
v_call: TRBV6-6
j_call: TRBJ1-1
cdr3_length: 14
d_call: -

cdr3_nt: TGTGCCAGCAGCTTAGCCCCAGGGACCTACAATGAGCAGTTCTTC
cdr3_aa: CASSLAPGTYNEQFF
clone_size: once
v_call: TRBV7-2
j_call: TRBJ2-1
cdr3_length: 15
d_call: -

cdr3_nt: TGCGCCAGCAGCGTACAGGGGTTGGGGACTGAAGCTTTCTTT
cdr3_aa: CASSVQGLGTEAFF
clone_size: -
v_call: TRBV5-1
j_call: TRBJ1-1
cdr3_length: 14
d_call: TRBD1

cdr3_nt: TGTGCCAGCACCCGAACCCCGGGGGGCTATGGCTACACCTTC
cdr3_aa: CASTRTPGGYGYTF
clone_size: once
v_call: TRBV2
j_call: TRBJ1-2
cdr3_length: 14
d_call: -

cdr3_nt: TGTGCCAGCAGTCGGCCGGGGATGAACACTGAAGCTTTCTTT
cdr3_aa: CASSRPGMNTEAFF
clone_size: once
v_call: TRBV27
j_call: TRBJ1-1
cdr3_length: 14
d_call: -

cdr3_nt: TGTGCCAGCAGTTACCAACTACCCTACTATGGCTACACCTTC
cdr3_aa: CASSYQLPYYGYTF
clone_size: -
v_call: TRBV6-2/TRBV6-3
j_call: TRBJ1-2
cdr3_length: 14
d_call: -

cdr3_nt: TGTGCCAGTAGTTCCAGCGGGAGTGGATACGAGCAGTACTTC
cdr3_aa: CASSSSGSGYEQYF
clone_size: -
v_call: TRBV19
j_call: TRBJ2-7
cdr3_length: 14
d_call: TRBD2

cdr3_nt: TGTGCCAGCAGCCGGGGGGGTGACACCGGGGAGCTGTTTTTT
cdr3_aa: CASSRGGDTGELFF
clone_size: -
v_call: TRBV5-4
j_call: TRBJ2-2
cdr3_length: 14
d_call: TRBD2

cdr3_nt: TGCGCCAGCAGTGAGTTAACAGGGGGCCGCGAGCAGTACTTC
cdr3_aa: CASSELTGGREQYF
clone_size: -
v_call: TRBV10-2
j_call: TRBJ2-7
cdr3_length: 14
d_call: TRBD1

cdr3_nt: TGTGCCAGCAGCTTAGATTCAGGCACCGGGGAGCTGTTTTTT
cdr3_aa: CASSLDSGTGELFF
clone_size: -
v_call: TRBV11-3
j_call: TRBJ2-2
cdr3_length: 14
d_call: -

cdr3_nt: TGTGCCAGCAGCCCTCACCGGGGGGTCGGGGCTTTCTTT
cdr3_aa: CASSPHRGVGAFF
clone_size: -
v_call: TRBV3-1/TRBV3-2
j_call: TRBJ1-1
cdr3_length: 13
d_call: -

cdr3_nt: TGTGCCAGCAGCGGGGGTCCGGGCACTGAAGCTTTCTTT
cdr3_aa: CASSGGPGTEAFF
clone_size: -
v_call: TRBV12-3/TRBV12-4
j_call: TRBJ1-1
cdr3_length: 13
d_call: -

cdr3_nt: TGTGCCAGCAGCTCCCGGACAGGCAACTCCGGGGAGCTGTTTTTT
cdr3_aa: CASSSRTGNSGELFF
clone_size: -
v_call: TRBV11-1
j_call: TRBJ2-2
cdr3_length: 15
d_call: TRBD1

cdr3_nt: TGTGCCAGCAGTGAAGTAGCGGGAGGGATCACAGATACGCAGTATTTT
cdr3_aa: CASSEVAGGITDTQYF
clone_size: -
v_call: TRBV6-1
j_call: TRBJ2-3
cdr3_length: 16
d_call: TRBD2

cdr3_nt: TGTGCCAGCAGTTTCCTCAGACAGGCCAATCAGCCCCAGCATTTT
cdr3_aa: CASSFLRQANQPQHF
clone_size: -
v_call: TRBV28
j_call: TRBJ1-5
cdr3_length: 15
d_call: -

cdr3_nt: TGCGCCAGCAGCCAGGGGGCTGGCTACACCTTC
cdr3_aa: CASSQGAGYTF
clone_size: -
v_call: TRBV4-3
j_call: TRBJ1-2
cdr3_length: 11
d_call: -

cdr3_nt: TGCGCCAGCAGCTTTAATGGAGTACTAGCGGGATACGAGCAGTACTTC
cdr3_aa: CASSFNGVLAGYEQYF
clone_size: -
v_call: TRBV5-1
j_call: TRBJ2-7
cdr3_length: 16
d_call: TRBD2

cdr3_nt: TGTGCCAGCGGTCAGGGCTCCTATAATTCACCCCTCCACTTT
cdr3_aa: CASGQGSYNSPLHF
clone_size: once
v_call: TRBV6-5
j_call: TRBJ1-6
cdr3_length: 14
d_call: -

cdr3_nt: TGTGCCAGCAGTAGATATCTCCCGGGACAGGGAAGGAATGAGCAGTTCTTC
cdr3_aa: CASSRYLPGQGRNEQFF
clone_size: -
v_call: TRBV2
j_call: TRBJ2-1
cdr3_length: 17
d_call: TRBD1

cdr3_nt: TGTGCCAGCAAGGCAGGACTAGCGGCCTACGAGCAGTACTTC
cdr3_aa: CASKAGLAAYEQYF
clone_size: -
v_call: TRBV6-5
j_call: TRBJ2-7
cdr3_length: 14
d_call: TRBD2

cdr3_nt: TGTGCCAGCAGCTTGGGGCAAGTCTTGAACTCACCCCTCCACTTT
cdr3_aa: CASSLGQVLNSPLHF
clone_size: -
v_call: TRBV5-6
j_call: TRBJ1-6
cdr3_length: 15
d_call: -

cdr3_nt: TGCGCCAGCAGCCAAGATGTCCGCGGGTCCTACGAGCAGTACTTC
cdr3_aa: CASSQDVRGSYEQYF
clone_size: -
v_call: TRBV4-1
j_call: TRBJ2-7
cdr3_length: 15
d_call: -

cdr3_nt: TGTGCCAGCAGCCCGGGGGGGGCTTTCACTGAAGCTTTCTTT
cdr3_aa: CASSPGGAFTEAFF
clone_size: -
v_call: TRBV3-1/TRBV3-2
j_call: TRBJ1-1
cdr3_length: 14
d_call: -

cdr3_nt: TGTGCCAGCAGCTTAAACGACTTACCCAATGAGCAGTTCTTC
cdr3_aa: CASSLNDLPNEQFF
clone_size: once
v_call: TRBV7-9
j_call: TRBJ2-1
cdr3_length: 14
d_call: -

cdr3_nt: TGCAGCGTTGGCCACGGGGAAGGAGGTGAAGCTTTCTTT
cdr3_aa: CSVGHGEGGEAFF
clone_size: few
v_call: TRBV29-1
j_call: TRBJ1-1
cdr3_length: 13
d_call: -

cdr3_nt: TGTGCCAGCAGTGACAAAACAGGGGCTTGGGGCGAGCAGTACTTC
cdr3_aa: CASSDKTGAWGEQYF
clone_size: -
v_call: TRBV25-1
j_call: TRBJ2-7
cdr3_length: 15
d_call: TRBD1

cdr3_nt: TGTGCCAGCAGCCGTGGACAGGGGGTTACTGAAGCTTTCTTT
cdr3_aa: CASSRGQGVTEAFF
clone_size: few
v_call: TRBV3-1/TRBV3-2
j_call: TRBJ1-1
cdr3_length: 14
d_call: TRBD1

cdr3_nt: TGTGCCAGCAGTGAACGGCCCGGGGTTGGCTACACCTTC
cdr3_aa: CASSERPGVGYTF
clone_size: -
v_call: TRBV2
j_call: TRBJ1-2
cdr3_length: 13
d_call: -

cdr3_nt: TGTGCCAGCAGACGGGACAGGAACATGAACACTGAAGCTTTCTTT
cdr3_aa: CASRRDRNMNTEAFF
clone_size: -
v_call: TRBV3-1/TRBV3-2
j_call: TRBJ1-1
cdr3_length: 15
d_call: TRBD1

cdr3_nt: TGTGCCAGACTCGGCCTTTGGGGGCAGACCCAGTACTTC
cdr3_aa: CARLGLWGQTQYF
clone_size: -
v_call: TRBV19
j_call: TRBJ2-5
cdr3_length: 13
d_call: -

cdr3_nt: TGTGCCAGCAGCGCAGGGAGGGACACTGAAGCTTTCTTT
cdr3_aa: CASSAGRDTEAFF
clone_size: -
v_call: TRBV7-3
j_call: TRBJ1-1
cdr3_length: 13
d_call: -

cdr3_nt: TGCAGCGTTGAAGTAAATGCCGGGACTGAAGCTTTCTTT
cdr3_aa: CSVEVNAGTEAFF
clone_size: -
v_call: TRBV29-1
j_call: TRBJ1-1
cdr3_length: 13
d_call: -

cdr3_nt: TGTGCCAGCAGCTTCGCGGGAGAAGAGACCCAGTACTTC
cdr3_aa: CASSFAGEETQYF
clone_size: -
v_call: TRBV11-2
j_call: TRBJ2-5
cdr3_length: 13
d_call: TRBD2

cdr3_nt: TGTGCCAGCAGTAAACGACAGGGCGCCGGGGAGCTGTTTTTT
cdr3_aa: CASSKRQGAGELFF
clone_size: -
v_call: TRBV28
j_call: TRBJ2-2
cdr3_length: 14
d_call: TRBD1

cdr3_nt: TGTGCCAGCAGGCAGGGTGAAGCTTTCTTT
cdr3_aa: CASRQGEAFF
clone_size: -
v_call: TRBV28
j_call: TRBJ1-1
cdr3_length: 10
d_call: -

cdr3_nt: TGCAGCGTTGAATTTTCGACTAGCGAGAACACCGGGGAGCTGTTTTTT
cdr3_aa: CSVEFSTSENTGELFF
clone_size: -
v_call: TRBV29-1
j_call: TRBJ2-2
cdr3_length: 16
d_call: TRBD2

cdr3_nt: TGCGCCAGCAGCCAAGATGGAGGGGGCTGGGCAGATACGCAGTATTTT
cdr3_aa: CASSQDGGGWADTQYF
clone_size: -
v_call: TRBV4-3
j_call: TRBJ2-3
cdr3_length: 16
d_call: -

cdr3_nt: TGTGCCAGCAGGGGCCCGGGGTACACTGAAGCTTTCTTT
cdr3_aa: CASRGPGYTEAFF
clone_size: -
v_call: TRBV28
j_call: TRBJ1-1
cdr3_length: 13
d_call: -

cdr3_nt: TGCAGCGCTCCAGGGGGACAGGGAAACTATGGCTACACCTTC
cdr3_aa: CSAPGGQGNYGYTF
clone_size: -
v_call: TRBV29-1
j_call: TRBJ1-2
cdr3_length: 14
d_call: TRBD1

cdr3_nt: TGCAGCGTTGTCGAGCCGCTTACTAGGGAGCTGTTTTTT
cdr3_aa: CSVVEPLTRELFF
clone_size: once
v_call: TRBV29-1
j_call: TRBJ2-2
cdr3_length: 13
d_call: -

cdr3_nt: TGTGCCAGCAGCGGGGACAGCCAGCCCTTTGGCTACACCTTC
cdr3_aa: CASSGDSQPFGYTF
clone_size: -
v_call: TRBV6-5
j_call: TRBJ1-2
cdr3_length: 14
d_call: TRBD1

cdr3_nt: TGTGCCAGTAGTATAGTACCGACGGCGGCCTACGAGCAGTACTTC
cdr3_aa: CASSIVPTAAYEQYF
clone_size: once
v_call: TRBV19
j_call: TRBJ2-7
cdr3_length: 15
d_call: -

cdr3_nt: TGTGCCAGCAGATCGACACCACGACTAGCGGAGACCTACAATGAGCAGTTCTTC
cdr3_aa: CASRSTPRLAETYNEQFF
clone_size: -
v_call: TRBV27
j_call: TRBJ2-1
cdr3_length: 18
d_call: TRBD2

cdr3_nt: TGTGCCAGCAGTGCAGGGTTTCCCGGGGAGCTGTTTTTT
cdr3_aa: CASSAGFPGELFF
clone_size: -
v_call: TRBV27
j_call: TRBJ2-2
cdr3_length: 13
d_call: -

cdr3_nt: TGTGCCAGCAGTTTAGGGACAGGAATCAATCAGCCCCAGCATTTT
cdr3_aa: CASSLGTGINQPQHF
clone_size: -
v_call: TRBV28
j_call: TRBJ1-5
cdr3_length: 15
d_call: TRBD1

cdr3_nt: TGTGCCAGCAGCCAGTTACAAAGGAACACTGAAGCTTTCTTT
cdr3_aa: CASSQLQRNTEAFF
clone_size: -
v_call: TRBV7-8
j_call: TRBJ1-1
cdr3_length: 14
d_call: -

cdr3_nt: TGCGCCAGCAGCCCGAACCAGGGTGAAAATGAGCAGTTCTTC
cdr3_aa: CASSPNQGENEQFF
clone_size: -
v_call: TRBV4-1
j_call: TRBJ2-1
cdr3_length: 14
d_call: -

cdr3_nt: TGCGCCAGTGCTCGGGACATCTTAAATTACAATGAGCAGTTCTTC
cdr3_aa: CASARDILNYNEQFF
clone_size: many
v_call: TRBV4-3
j_call: TRBJ2-1
cdr3_length: 15
d_call: -

cdr3_nt: TGTGCCAGCAGCCCTGCGGGCCTTCCCGCGGCTGGCTACACCTTC
cdr3_aa: CASSPAGLPAAGYTF
clone_size: -
v_call: TRBV3-1/TRBV3-2
j_call: TRBJ1-2
cdr3_length: 15
d_call: -